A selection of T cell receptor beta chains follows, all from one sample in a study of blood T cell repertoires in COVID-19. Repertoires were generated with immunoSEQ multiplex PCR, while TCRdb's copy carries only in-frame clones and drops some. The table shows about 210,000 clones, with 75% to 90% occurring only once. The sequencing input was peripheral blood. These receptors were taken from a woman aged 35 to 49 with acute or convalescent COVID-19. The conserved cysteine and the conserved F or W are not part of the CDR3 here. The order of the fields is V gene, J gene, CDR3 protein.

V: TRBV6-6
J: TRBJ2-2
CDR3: ASSASGGGAGELF

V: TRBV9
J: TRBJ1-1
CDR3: ASSHRPGHQNTEAF

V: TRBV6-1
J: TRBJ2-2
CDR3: ASSEGPGSGELF

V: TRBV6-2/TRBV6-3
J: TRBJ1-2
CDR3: ASSYADRGLSSGYT

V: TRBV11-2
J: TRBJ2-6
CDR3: ASSPQGTGGAGANVLT

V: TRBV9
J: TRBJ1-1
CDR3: ASSVGQAFHMNTEAF

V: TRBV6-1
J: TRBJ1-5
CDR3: ASSEALGQLNQPQH

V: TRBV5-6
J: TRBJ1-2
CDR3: ASSLRTGFNYGYT

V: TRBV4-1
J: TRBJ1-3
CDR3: ASSQGAPQGGPGNTIY

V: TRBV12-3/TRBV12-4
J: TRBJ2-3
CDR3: ASTPSVDTQY

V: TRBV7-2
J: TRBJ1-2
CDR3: ASSSLDRALGGYT

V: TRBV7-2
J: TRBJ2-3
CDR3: ASSSQGAVSDTQY

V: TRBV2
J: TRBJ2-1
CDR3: ASSEARGTGGQNEQF

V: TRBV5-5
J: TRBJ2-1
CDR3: ASSLEDRVWNEQF

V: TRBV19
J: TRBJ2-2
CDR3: ASNTPVRTIRPGELF

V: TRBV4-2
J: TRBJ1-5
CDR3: ASSYRVGQPQH

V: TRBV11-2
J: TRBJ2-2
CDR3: ASSLDRGATNTGELF

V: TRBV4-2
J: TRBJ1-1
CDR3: ASSQGGTAEAF

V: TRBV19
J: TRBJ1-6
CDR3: ASSIQVTSSPLH

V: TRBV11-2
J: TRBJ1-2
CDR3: ASSLVRDYGYT

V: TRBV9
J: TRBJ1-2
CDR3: ASSVGPTEGYGYT

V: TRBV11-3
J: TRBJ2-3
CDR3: ASSLLAGGADTQY

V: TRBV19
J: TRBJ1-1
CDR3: ASTEGQRNTEAF

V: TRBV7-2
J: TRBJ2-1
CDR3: ASSLTDRRNEQF

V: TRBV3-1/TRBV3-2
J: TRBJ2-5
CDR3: ASSPRGETQY

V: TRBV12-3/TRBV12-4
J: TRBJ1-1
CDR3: ASSQTGSSEAF

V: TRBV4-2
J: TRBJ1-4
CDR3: ASSQGSGTVNEKLF

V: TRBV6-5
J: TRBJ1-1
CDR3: ASRLSGQENTEAF

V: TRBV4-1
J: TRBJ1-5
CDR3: ASSHSVNSNQPQH

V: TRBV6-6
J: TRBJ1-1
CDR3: ASSYGTENTEAF

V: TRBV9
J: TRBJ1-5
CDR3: ASSQAGQGYQPQH

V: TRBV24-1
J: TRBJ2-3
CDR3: ATRGGSTDTQY

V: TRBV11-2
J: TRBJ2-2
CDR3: ASSLDGASNTGELF

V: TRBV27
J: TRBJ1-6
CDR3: ASTRGQGDNSPLH

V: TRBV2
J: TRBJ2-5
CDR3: ASSEGRLASETQY

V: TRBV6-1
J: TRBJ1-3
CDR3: ASSERRGKGNTIY

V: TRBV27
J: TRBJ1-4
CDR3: ASSSWTGKREKLF

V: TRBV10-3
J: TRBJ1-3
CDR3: AISESGRHSGNTIY

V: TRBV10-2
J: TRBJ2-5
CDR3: ASSSGREYQETQY

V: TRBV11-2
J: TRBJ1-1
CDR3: ASSPLSGVGNTEAF

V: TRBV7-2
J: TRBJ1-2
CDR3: ASSLVRQGRKGYT

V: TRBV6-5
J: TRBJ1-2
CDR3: ASTSPPGSYGYT

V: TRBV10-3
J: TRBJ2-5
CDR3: AISENLGPSGGKETQY

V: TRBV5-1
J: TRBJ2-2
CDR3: ASSLRQRDTGELF

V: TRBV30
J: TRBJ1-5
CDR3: AWSAGEGQPQH

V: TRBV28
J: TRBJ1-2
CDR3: ASRSMGLSVGGYT